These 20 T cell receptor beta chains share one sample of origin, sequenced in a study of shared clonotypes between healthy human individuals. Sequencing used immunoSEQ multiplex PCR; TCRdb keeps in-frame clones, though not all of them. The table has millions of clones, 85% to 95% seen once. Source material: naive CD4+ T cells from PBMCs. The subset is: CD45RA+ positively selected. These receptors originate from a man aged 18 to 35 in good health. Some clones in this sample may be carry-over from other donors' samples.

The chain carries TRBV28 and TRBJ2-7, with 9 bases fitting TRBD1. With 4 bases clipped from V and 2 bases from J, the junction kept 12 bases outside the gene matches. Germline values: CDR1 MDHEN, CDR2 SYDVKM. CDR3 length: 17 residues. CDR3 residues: CASSSLPGQGWAYEQYF. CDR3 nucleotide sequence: TGTGCCAGCAGTTCCCTCCCTGGACAGGGGTGGGCCTACGAGCAGTACTTC.

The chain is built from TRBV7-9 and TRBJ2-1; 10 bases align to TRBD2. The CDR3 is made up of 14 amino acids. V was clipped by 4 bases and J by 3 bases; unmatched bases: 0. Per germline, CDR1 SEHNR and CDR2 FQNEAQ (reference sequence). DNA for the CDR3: TGTGCCAGCAGCTGGACTAGCGGCTACAATGAGCAGTTCTTC. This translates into CASSWTSGYNEQFF.

DNA of the CDR3: TGTGCCAGCAGCACAACCGAGGGGTCGGCGAAGCCCCAGCATTTT. Protein sequence: CASSTTEGSAKPQHF. V is TRBV28 and J is TRBJ1-5, with D possibly being TRBD1 (5 bases). The CDR3 runs 15 residues. V was clipped by 6 bases and J by 8 bases, with 20 bases between them. Germline CDR1 is MDHEN and CDR2 is SYDVKM.

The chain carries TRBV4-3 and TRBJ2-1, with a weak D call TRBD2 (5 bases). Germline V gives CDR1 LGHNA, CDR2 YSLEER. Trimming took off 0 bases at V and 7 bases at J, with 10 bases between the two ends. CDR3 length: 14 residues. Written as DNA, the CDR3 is TGCGCCAGCAGCCAAGAAGCGGCAACGAATGAGCAGTTCTTC. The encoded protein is CASSQEAATNEQFF.

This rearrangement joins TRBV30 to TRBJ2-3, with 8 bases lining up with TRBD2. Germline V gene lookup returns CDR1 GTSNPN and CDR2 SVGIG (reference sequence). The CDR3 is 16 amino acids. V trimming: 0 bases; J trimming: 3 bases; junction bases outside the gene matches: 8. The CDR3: CAWSVITGGPTDTQYF. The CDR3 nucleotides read TGTGCCTGGAGTGTAATAACGGGAGGGCCAACAGATACGCAGTATTTT. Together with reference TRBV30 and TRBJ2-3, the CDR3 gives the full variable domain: SQTIHQWPATLVQPVGSPLSLECTVEGTSNPNLYWYRQAAGRGLQLLFYSVGIGQISSEVPQNLSASRPQDRQFILSSKKLLLSDSGFYLCAWSVITGGPTDTQYFGPGTRLTVL.

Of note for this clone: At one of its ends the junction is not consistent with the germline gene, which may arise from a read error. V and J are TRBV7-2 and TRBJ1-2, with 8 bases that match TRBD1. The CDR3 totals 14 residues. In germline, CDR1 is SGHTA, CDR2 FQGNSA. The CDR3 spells CASSPSTGTGRAFF. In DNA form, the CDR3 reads TGTGCCAGCAGCCCATCAACCGGGACAGGCCGAGCCTTCTTC.

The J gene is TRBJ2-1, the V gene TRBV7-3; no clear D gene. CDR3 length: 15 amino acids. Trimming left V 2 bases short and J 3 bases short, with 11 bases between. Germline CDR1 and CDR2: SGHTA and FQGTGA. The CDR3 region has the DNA TGTGCCAGCAGCTTAGAAGGGTTGAGCTACAATGAGCAGTTCTTC. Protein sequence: CASSLEGLSYNEQFF.

The CDR3 spells CASSWGQGRNTEAFF. The DNA for the CDR3 is TGTGCCAGCAGCTGGGGACAGGGTAGGAACACTGAAGCTTTCTTT. This rearrangement joins TRBV5-4 to TRBJ1-1, with 9 positions matching TRBD1. With V trimmed by 3 bases and J by 1 base, 4 bases remained unmatched. This CDR3 contains 15 residues. Germline V lookup: CDR1 SGHNT, CDR2 YYREEE (reference sequence).

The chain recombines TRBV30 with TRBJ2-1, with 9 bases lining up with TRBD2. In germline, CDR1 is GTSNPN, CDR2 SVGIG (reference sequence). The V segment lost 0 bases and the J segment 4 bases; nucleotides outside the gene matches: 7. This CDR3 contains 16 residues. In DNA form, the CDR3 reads TGTGCCTGGAGTGTAGGGGCGGGAGGGCCTTACAATGAGCAGTTCTTC. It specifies CAWSVGAGGPYNEQFF.

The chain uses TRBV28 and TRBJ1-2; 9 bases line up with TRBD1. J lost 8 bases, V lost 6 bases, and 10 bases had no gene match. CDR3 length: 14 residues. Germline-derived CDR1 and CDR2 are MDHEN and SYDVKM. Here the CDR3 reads CASSSPDRGGGYTF. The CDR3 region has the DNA TGTGCCAGCAGCTCTCCGGACAGGGGAGGGGGCTACACCTTC.

The CDR3 here is CAIRIRDRDWGEQYF. The DNA for the CDR3 is TGTGCCATCAGGATCCGGGACAGGGATTGGGGCGAGCAGTACTTC. The genes are TRBV10-3 and TRBJ2-7; 9 nucleotides line up with TRBD1. The junction had 12 bases not matched to a gene; V was cut back by 6 bases and J by 6 bases. Germline CDR1 and CDR2: ENHRY and SYGVKD. The CDR3 runs 15 residues.

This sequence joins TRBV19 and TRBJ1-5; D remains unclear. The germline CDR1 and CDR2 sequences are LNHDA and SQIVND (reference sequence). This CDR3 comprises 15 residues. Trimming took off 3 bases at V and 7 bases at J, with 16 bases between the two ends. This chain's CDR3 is CASSISGKGGQPQHF. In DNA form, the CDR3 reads TGTGCCAGTAGTATTTCGGGGAAGGGTGGCCAGCCCCAGCATTTT. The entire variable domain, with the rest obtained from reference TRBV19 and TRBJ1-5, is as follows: DGGITQSPKYLFRKEGQNVTLSCEQNLNHDAMYWYRQDPGQGLRLIYYSQIVNDFQKGDIAEGYSVSREKKESFPLTVTSAQKNPTAFYLCASSISGKGGQPQHFGDGTRLSIL.

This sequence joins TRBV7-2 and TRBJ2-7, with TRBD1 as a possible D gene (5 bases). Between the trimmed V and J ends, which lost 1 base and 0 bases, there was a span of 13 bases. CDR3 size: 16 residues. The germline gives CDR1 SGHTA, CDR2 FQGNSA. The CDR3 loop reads CASSLGAGILSYEQYF. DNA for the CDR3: TGTGCCAGCAGCTTAGGGGCAGGGATACTCTCCTACGAGCAGTACTTC.

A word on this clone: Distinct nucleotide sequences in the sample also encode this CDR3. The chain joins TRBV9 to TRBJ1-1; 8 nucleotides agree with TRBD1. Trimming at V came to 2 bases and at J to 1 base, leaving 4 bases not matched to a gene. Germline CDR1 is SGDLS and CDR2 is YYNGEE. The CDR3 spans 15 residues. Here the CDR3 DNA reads TGTGCCAGCAGCGTCGCAGGGGGCCGGAACACTGAAGCTTTCTTT. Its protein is CASSVAGGRNTEAFF.

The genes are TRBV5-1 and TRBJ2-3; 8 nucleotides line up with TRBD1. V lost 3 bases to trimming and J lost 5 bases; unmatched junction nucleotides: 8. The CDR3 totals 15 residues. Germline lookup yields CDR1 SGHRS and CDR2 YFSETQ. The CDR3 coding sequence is TGCGCCAGCAGCTCATCCGGGACAGGAGGAGATACGCAGTATTTT. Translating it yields CASSSSGTGGDTQYF.

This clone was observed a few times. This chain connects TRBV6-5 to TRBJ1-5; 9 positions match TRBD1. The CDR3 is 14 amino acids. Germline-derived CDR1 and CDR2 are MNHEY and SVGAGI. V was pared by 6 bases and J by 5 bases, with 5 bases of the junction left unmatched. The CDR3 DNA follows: TGTGCCAGCAGCCCATGGACAGGGGATCAGCCCCAGCATTTT. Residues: CASSPWTGDQPQHF.

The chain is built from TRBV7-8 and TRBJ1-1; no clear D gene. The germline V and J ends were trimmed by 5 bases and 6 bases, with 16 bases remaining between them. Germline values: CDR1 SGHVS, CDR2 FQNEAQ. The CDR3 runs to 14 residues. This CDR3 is CASSRFRQRPEAFF. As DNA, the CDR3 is TGTGCCAGCAGCCGCTTTAGGCAGCGTCCTGAAGCTTTCTTT.

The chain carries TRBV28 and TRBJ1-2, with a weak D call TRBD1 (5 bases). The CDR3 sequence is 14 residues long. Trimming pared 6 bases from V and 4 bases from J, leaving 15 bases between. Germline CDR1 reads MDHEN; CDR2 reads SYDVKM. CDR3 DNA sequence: TGTGCCAGCAGACCTGACAGCCTTTCCTATGGCTACACCTTC. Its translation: CASRPDSLSYGYTF.

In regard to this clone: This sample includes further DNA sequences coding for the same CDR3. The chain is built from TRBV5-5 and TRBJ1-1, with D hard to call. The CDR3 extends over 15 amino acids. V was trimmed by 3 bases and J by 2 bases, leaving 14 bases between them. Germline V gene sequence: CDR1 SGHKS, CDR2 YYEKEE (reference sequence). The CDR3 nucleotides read TGTGCCAGCAGCTCCTTAGGCACGGTCAACACTGAAGCTTTCTTT. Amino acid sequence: CASSSLGTVNTEAFF.

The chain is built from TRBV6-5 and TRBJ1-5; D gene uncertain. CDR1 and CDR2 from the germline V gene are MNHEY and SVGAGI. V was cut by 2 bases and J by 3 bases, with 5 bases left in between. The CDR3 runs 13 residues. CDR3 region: CASSYVINQPQHF. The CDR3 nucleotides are TGTGCCAGCAGTTACGTCATCAATCAGCCCCAGCATTTT.